These 9 T cell receptor beta chains originate from one sample sequenced in a study of cytomegalovirus exposure and HLA in healthy donors (dated by TCRdb to 2016 to 2017). Library prep was done by the immunoSEQ multiplex PCR assay. For the multiplex PCR, a mixture combining 60 forward primers for TCR Vbeta segments and 13 reverse primers for TCR Jbeta segments was used. TCRdb's version of the immuneACCESS table is confined to in-frame rearrangements and falls short of the full clone set. An unresolved V gene accounts for under half of the shortfall where checked; the remainder is of unknown origin. The sample includes under 200,000 clones, with around 80% observed a single time. Around 8% of the sample is taken by the ten largest. The sample comprised PBMCs. The receptors come from a woman in her thirties or forties in good health and CMV-seropositive.

This clone has just a few counts. The rearrangement joins TRBV4-1 to TRBJ2-7, with D perhaps TRBD1 (5 bases). V gave up 4 bases and J gave up 3 bases, with 10 bases separating them. CDR1 is MGHRA and CDR2 is YSYEKL in the germline V gene. CDR3 length: 13 residues. CDR3 amino acids: CASSPLTDYEQYF. In DNA form, the CDR3 reads TGCGCCAGCAGCCCATTGACAGACTACGAGCAGTACTTC.

The rearrangement uses TRBV28 and TRBJ2-3; 16 bases line up with TRBD2. Trimming took 5 bases from V and 0 from J; bases not matched to a gene: 11. The CDR3 is 20 residues long. Germline V gives CDR1 MDHEN, CDR2 SYDVKM. CDR3 coding DNA: TGTGCCAGCAGTCCCTTACCGGGACTAGCGGGAGGGAGAAGCACAGATACGCAGTATTTT. It is translated as CASSPLPGLAGGRSTDTQYF.

The V gene is TRBV7-5, the J gene TRBJ2-1; the DNA was not used to check the table's D call, TRBD2. TRBV7-5 is given as a pseudogene. This CDR3 region has 17 residues. The CDR3 bases are TGTGCCAGAAGCTTATTACTAGCGGGAGGCACCTACAATGAGCAGTTCTTC. Encoded protein: CARSLLLAGGTYNEQFF.

This chain links TRBV5-1 with TRBJ2-3, with D uncertain. The V and J ends lost 2 bases and 0 bases respectively, with 7 bases between them. CDR1 and CDR2 from the germline V gene are SGHRS and YFSETQ. The CDR3 extends over 14 amino acids. The CDR3 sequence: CASSFSRSTDTQYF. DNA of the CDR3: TGCGCCAGCAGCTTCTCCCGTAGCACAGATACGCAGTATTTT.

This chain connects TRBV11-2 to TRBJ2-7; 10 nucleotides align to TRBD2. This CDR3 is 15 amino acids long. Germline loops: CDR1 SGHAT, CDR2 FQNNGV. J gave up 4 bases and V 0 bases, and 3 bases lay outside the gene matches. The CDR3 nucleotides are TGTGCCAGCAGCTTAGAAGCGGGAGGGGGGTACGAGCAGTACTTC. Residues: CASSLEAGGGYEQYF. Drawing the rest from reference TRBV11-2 and TRBJ2-7, the complete variable domain is EAGVAQSPRYKIIEKRQSVAFWCNPISGHATLYWYQQILGQGPKLLIQFQNNGVVDDSQLPKDRFSAERLKGVDSTLKIQPAKLEDSAVYLCASSLEAGGGYEQYFGPGTRLTVT.

The rearrangement joins TRBV7-2 to TRBJ2-7; 9 nucleotides align to TRBD2. In germline, CDR1 is SGHTA, CDR2 FQGNSA. This CDR3 has 15 amino acids. The trim removed 1 base at V and 2 bases at J, leaving 3 bases unmatched. CDR3 sequence (DNA): TGTGCCAGCAGCTTAGGACTAGCGGAGCCCTACGAGCAGTACTTC. Translation gives CASSLGLAEPYEQYF.

The chain recombines TRBV5-1 with TRBJ2-7, with 11 nucleotides matching TRBD2. The V gene's germline CDR1 is SGHRS and CDR2 YFSETQ. This CDR3 spans 15 amino acids. V shed 3 bases, J shed 5 bases, and the junction held 7 bases outside the gene matches. The CDR3 nucleotides read TGCGCCAGCAGCTCCCTAGCGGGAGGTGGCGACGAGCAGTACTTC. Its translation is CASSSLAGGGDEQYF.

J is TRBJ2-1 and V is TRBV29-1; weak D call: TRBD2 (6 bases). This CDR3 region has 15 residues. Trimming cost V 5 bases and J 0 bases, with 14 bases left between them. Germline loops: CDR1 SQVTM, CDR2 ANQGSEA. CDR3 region: CSVPTAGSSYNEQFF. In nucleotides, the CDR3 is TGCAGCGTTCCGACTGCCGGGAGCTCCTACAATGAGCAGTTCTTC.

The V and J genes are TRBV2 and TRBJ2-7; no reliable D call. Trimming took 4 bases from V and 7 from J, leaving 11 bases between them. Germline loops: CDR1 SNHLY, CDR2 FYNNEI. The CDR3 covers 12 residues. For the CDR3, the DNA is TGTGCCAGCAGTGTACCTCCACGGGAGCAGTACTTC. It yields the protein CASSVPPREQYF.